This TCR beta chain appears in the sequencing data of a study of blood T cell repertoires in COVID-19. In the authors' workflow: By means of reference gene primer amplification, nucleated cell counts were estimated. Sequencing used immunoSEQ multiplex PCR; TCRdb keeps in-frame clones, though not all of them. V and J calls plus clone size are reproduced from that table; the DNA served to infer D and trimming. Of under 100,000 clones listed, around 90% are singletons. The V gene's germline CDR1 is SGHVS and CDR2 FQNEAQ. The CDR3 has 14 amino acids. The V gene lost 6 bases and the J gene lost 6 bases, with 17 bases spanning the gap.

The chain carries TRBV7-8 and TRBJ1-2; possibly TRBD1 for D (5 bases). Sequenced: peripheral blood. The origin of this receptor is a man in his 60s with COVID-19, enrolled during active disease. CDR3 sequence: CASSGWGGSNGYTF. The CDR3 coding sequence is TGTGCCAGCAGTGGATGGGGGGGTTCGAATGGCTACACCTTC.